A selection of T cell receptor beta chains follows, all from one sample in a study of T cell responses to AZD1222 COVID-19 vaccine. The method was immunoSEQ multiplex PCR; TCRdb's version includes in-frame clones alone and lacks a portion of them. The table lists 180,000 or so clones, roughly 94% of them singletons. This specimen was peripheral blood, taken on day 0 of AZD1222 vaccination. Receptors originate from an adult in good health. Both conserved end residues are part of each CDR3. The D gene is left open where the match is weak. Rows may omit the clone size; those that give it use once, few, many or a size class.

clone_size: -
v_call: TRBV15
j_call: TRBJ1-5
d_call: TRBD1
cdr3_nt: TGTGCCACCAGCAGAGCAGGGGGCCAACAGCCCCAGCATTTT
cdr3_aa: CATSRAGGQQPQHF

clone_size: -
v_call: TRBV6-5
j_call: TRBJ2-7
d_call: -
cdr3_nt: TGTGCCAGCACCTACGGGGGATACGAGCAGTACTTC
cdr3_aa: CASTYGGYEQYF

clone_size: once
v_call: TRBV3-1/TRBV3-2
j_call: TRBJ1-1
d_call: -
cdr3_nt: TGTGCCAGCAGCCATAACACTGAAGCTTTCTTT
cdr3_aa: CASSHNTEAFF

clone_size: -
v_call: TRBV4-1
j_call: TRBJ1-4
d_call: -
cdr3_nt: TGCGCCAGCAGCCTCCTCGCTTCAGGGAGCCTCCCCGTTTTTAATGAAAAACTGTTTTTT
cdr3_aa: CASSLLASGSLPVFNEKLFF

clone_size: -
v_call: TRBV25-1
j_call: TRBJ2-5
d_call: -
cdr3_nt: TGTGCCAGCAGTGACTCCGCACAGTTCCAAGAGACCCAGTACTTC
cdr3_aa: CASSDSAQFQETQYF

clone_size: -
v_call: TRBV5-8
j_call: TRBJ1-1
d_call: -
cdr3_nt: TGTGCCAGCACCCTTGGGAGAACTGAAGCTTTCTTT
cdr3_aa: CASTLGRTEAFF

clone_size: -
v_call: TRBV3-1/TRBV3-2
j_call: TRBJ2-1
d_call: TRBD1
cdr3_nt: TGTGCCAGCTCCGGGTCAGGGGGCAATGAGCAGTTCTTC
cdr3_aa: CASSGSGGNEQFF

clone_size: -
v_call: TRBV6-5
j_call: TRBJ1-2
d_call: -
cdr3_nt: TGTGCCAGCAGGGTCGAGGGAAAATATGGCTACACCTTC
cdr3_aa: CASRVEGKYGYTF

clone_size: -
v_call: TRBV28
j_call: TRBJ1-1
d_call: TRBD1
cdr3_nt: TGTGCCAGCAGCTCGACAGGGACGGCTGAAGCTTTCTTT
cdr3_aa: CASSSTGTAEAFF

clone_size: -
v_call: TRBV6-5
j_call: TRBJ1-4
d_call: -
cdr3_nt: TGTGCCAGCGGAAGAGAACAGGGAACTAATGAAAAACTGTTTTTT
cdr3_aa: CASGREQGTNEKLFF

clone_size: -
v_call: TRBV24-1
j_call: TRBJ2-1
d_call: -
cdr3_nt: TGTGCCACCAGTGATCGGGAAAACAATGAGCAGTTCTTC
cdr3_aa: CATSDRENNEQFF

clone_size: -
v_call: TRBV6-5
j_call: TRBJ1-5
d_call: TRBD1
cdr3_nt: TGTGCCAGCAGCACAGGGGGCGACAATCAGCCCCAGCATTTT
cdr3_aa: CASSTGGDNQPQHF

clone_size: -
v_call: TRBV28
j_call: TRBJ1-3
d_call: -
cdr3_nt: TGTGCCAGCAGTCCCGGAGGTAGTGGGGCGTTCGGGAGAAACACCATATATTTT
cdr3_aa: CASSPGGSGAFGRNTIYF

clone_size: -
v_call: TRBV20-1
j_call: TRBJ1-4
d_call: -
cdr3_nt: TGCAGTGGATGGTATAATGAAAAACTGTTTTTT
cdr3_aa: CSGWYNEKLFF

clone_size: -
v_call: TRBV7-9
j_call: TRBJ1-1
d_call: -
cdr3_nt: TGTGCCAGCACCCTGGACACTGTGAACACTGAAGCTTTCTTT
cdr3_aa: CASTLDTVNTEAFF